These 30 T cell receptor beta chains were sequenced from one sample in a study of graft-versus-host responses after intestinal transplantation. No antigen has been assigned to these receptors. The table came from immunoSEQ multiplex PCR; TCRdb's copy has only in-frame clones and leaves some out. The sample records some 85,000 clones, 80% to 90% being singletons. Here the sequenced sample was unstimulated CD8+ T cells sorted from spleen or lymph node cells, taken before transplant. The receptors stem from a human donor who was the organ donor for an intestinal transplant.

CDR3 protein: CASSESPVFYEQYF. The CDR3 DNA is TGTGCCAGCAGTGAAAGTCCTGTATTCTACGAGCAGTACTTC. This sequence joins TRBV2 and TRBJ2-7; D not resolved. This CDR3 has 14 amino acids. V lost 2 bases and J 3 bases, leaving 11 bases between the germline ends. The germline V gene encodes CDR1 SNHLY and CDR2 FYNNEI.

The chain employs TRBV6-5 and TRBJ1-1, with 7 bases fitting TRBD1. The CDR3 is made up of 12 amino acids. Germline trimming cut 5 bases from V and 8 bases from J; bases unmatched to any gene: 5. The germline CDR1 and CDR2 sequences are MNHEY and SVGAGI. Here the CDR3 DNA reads TGTGCCAGCAGTCCCAGGGGGATGGAAGCTTTCTTT. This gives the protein CASSPRGMEAFF.

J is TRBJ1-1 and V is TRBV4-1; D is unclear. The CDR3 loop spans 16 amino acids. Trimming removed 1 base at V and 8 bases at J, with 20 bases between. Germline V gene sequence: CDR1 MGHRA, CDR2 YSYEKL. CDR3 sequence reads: CASSQGHTHAFPEAFF. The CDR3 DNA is TGCGCCAGCAGCCAAGGCCACACACACGCGTTCCCCGAAGCTTTCTTT.

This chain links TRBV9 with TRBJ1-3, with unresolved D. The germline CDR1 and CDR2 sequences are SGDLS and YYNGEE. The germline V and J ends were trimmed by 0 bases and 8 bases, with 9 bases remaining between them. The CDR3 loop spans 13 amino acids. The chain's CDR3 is CASSVGGLDTIYF. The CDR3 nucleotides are TGTGCCAGCAGCGTAGGAGGGCTGGACACCATATATTTT.

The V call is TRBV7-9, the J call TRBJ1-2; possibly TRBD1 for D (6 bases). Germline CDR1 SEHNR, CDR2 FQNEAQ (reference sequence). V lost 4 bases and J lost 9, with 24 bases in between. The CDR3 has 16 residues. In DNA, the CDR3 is TGTGCCAGCAGCTCGCTTACAGGGATCCCCACCCCTCGCTACACCTTC. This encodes CASSSLTGIPTPRYTF. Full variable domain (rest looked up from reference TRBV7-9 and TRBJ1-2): DTGVSQNPRHKITKRGQNVTFRCDPISEHNRLYWYRQTLGQGPEFLTYFQNEAQLEKSRLLSDRFSAERPKGSFSTLEIQRTEQGDSAMYLCASSSLTGIPTPRYTFGSGTRLTVV.

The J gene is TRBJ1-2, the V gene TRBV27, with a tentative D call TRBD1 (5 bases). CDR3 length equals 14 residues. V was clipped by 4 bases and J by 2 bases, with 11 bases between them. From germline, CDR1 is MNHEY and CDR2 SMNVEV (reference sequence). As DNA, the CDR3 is TGTGCCAGCAGTTCGGGAGGACAAAACTATGGCTACACCTTC. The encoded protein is CASSSGGQNYGYTF.

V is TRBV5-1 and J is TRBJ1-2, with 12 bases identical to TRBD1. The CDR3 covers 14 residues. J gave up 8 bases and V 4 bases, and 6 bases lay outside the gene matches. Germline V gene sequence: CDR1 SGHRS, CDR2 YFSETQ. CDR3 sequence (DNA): TGCGCCAGCAGCCCGGGACAGGGGGCAGAGGGCTACACCTTC. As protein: CASSPGQGAEGYTF.

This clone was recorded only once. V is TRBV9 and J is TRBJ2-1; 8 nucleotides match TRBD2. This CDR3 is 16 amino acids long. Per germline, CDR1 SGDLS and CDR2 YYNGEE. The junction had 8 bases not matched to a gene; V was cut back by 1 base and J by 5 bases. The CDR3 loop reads CASSVFQRGQNNEQFF. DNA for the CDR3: TGTGCCAGCAGCGTATTTCAGCGGGGGCAAAACAATGAGCAGTTCTTC.

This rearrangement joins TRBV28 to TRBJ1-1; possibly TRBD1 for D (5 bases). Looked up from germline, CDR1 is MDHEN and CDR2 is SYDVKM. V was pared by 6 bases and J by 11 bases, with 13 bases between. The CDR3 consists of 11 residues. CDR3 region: CASSPGLGAFF. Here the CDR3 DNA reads TGTGCCAGCAGCCCAGGGTTAGGGGCTTTCTTT.

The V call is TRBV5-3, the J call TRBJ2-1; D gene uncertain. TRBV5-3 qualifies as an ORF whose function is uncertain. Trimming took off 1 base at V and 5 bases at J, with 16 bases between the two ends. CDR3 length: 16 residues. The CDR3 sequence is CARSLKRASPDNEQFF. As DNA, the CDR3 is TGTGCCAGAAGCTTGAAAAGAGCCAGCCCCGACAATGAGCAGTTCTTC.

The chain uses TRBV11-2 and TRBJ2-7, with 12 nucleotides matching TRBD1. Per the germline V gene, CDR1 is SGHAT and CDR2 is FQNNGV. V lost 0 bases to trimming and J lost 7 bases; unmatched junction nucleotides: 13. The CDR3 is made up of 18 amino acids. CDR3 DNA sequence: TGTGCCAGCAGCTTAGATCCATTTGGGACAGGGGGCATGGTAGAGCAGTACTTC. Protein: CASSLDPFGTGGMVEQYF. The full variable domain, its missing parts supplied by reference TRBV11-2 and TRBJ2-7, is EAGVAQSPRYKIIEKRQSVAFWCNPISGHATLYWYQQILGQGPKLLIQFQNNGVVDDSQLPKDRFSAERLKGVDSTLKIQPAKLEDSAVYLCASSLDPFGTGGMVEQYFGPGTRLTVT.

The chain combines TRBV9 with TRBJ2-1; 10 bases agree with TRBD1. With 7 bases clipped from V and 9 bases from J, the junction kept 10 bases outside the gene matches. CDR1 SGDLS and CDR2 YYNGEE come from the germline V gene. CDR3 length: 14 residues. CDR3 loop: CASRTGTGATEQFF. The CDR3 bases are TGTGCCAGCCGCACCGGGACAGGGGCGACTGAGCAGTTCTTC. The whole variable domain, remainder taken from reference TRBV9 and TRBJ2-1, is DSGVTQTPKHLITATGQRVTLRCSPRSGDLSVYWYQQSLDQGLQFLIQYYNGEERAKGNILERFSAQQFPDLHSELNLSSLELGDSALYFCASRTGTGATEQFFGPGTRLTVL.

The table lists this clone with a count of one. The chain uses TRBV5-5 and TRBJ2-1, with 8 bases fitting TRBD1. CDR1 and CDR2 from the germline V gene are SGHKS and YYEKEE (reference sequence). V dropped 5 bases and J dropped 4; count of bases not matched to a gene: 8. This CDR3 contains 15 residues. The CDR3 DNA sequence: TGTGCCAGCAGTTCGAGGGGACAGGTGTACAATGAGCAGTTCTTC. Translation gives CASSSRGQVYNEQFF.

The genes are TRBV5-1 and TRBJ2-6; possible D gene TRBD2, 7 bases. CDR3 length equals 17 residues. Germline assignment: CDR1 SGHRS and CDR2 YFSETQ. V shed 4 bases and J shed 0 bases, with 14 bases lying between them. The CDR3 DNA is TGCGCCAGCAGCCCGGGGGGCCATTCCTCTGGGGCCAACGTCCTGACTTTC. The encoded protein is CASSPGGHSSGANVLTF.

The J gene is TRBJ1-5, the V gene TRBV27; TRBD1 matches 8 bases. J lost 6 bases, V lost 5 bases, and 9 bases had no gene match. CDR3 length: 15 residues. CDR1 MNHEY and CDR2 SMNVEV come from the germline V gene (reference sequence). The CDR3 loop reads CASSPPGQGGQPQHF. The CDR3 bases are TGTGCCAGCAGTCCCCCAGGACAGGGCGGTCAGCCCCAGCATTTT.

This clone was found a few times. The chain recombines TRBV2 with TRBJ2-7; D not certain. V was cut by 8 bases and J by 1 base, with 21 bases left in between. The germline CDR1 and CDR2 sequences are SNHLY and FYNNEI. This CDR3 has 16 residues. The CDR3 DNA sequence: TGTGCCAGCTGCCAACTGGAAATGGGAACTTCCTACGAGCAGTACTTC. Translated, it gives CASCQLEMGTSYEQYF.

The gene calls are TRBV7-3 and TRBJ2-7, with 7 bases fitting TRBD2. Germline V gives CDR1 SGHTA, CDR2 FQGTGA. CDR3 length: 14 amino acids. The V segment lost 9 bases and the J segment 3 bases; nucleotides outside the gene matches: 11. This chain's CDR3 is CARPSGGIGYEQYF. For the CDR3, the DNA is TGTGCCAGGCCGTCGGGGGGAATCGGCTACGAGCAGTACTTC.

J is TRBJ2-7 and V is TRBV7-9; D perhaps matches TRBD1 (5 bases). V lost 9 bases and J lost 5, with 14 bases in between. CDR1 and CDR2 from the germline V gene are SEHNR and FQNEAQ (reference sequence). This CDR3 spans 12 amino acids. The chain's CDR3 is CASQGFTDEQYF. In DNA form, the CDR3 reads TGTGCCAGTCAGGGTTTTACAGACGAGCAGTACTTC.

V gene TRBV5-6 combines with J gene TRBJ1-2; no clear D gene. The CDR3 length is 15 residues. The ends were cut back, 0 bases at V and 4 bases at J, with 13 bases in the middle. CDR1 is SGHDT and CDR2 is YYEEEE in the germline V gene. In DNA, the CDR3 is TGTGCCAGCAGCTTGGCGAGATCAACCGCCTATGGCTACACCTTC. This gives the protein CASSLARSTAYGYTF.

CDR3 sequence (DNA): TGTGCCAGCAGCCAAGTTAAGCGGGGGGGCCGCACAGATACGCAGTATTTT. This sequence encodes CASSQVKRGGRTDTQYF. The rearrangement links TRBV4-2 to TRBJ2-3; 10 bases map to TRBD2. The CDR3 spans 17 residues. The V segment lost 1 base and the J segment 1 base; nucleotides outside the gene matches: 5. In germline, CDR1 is LGHNA, CDR2 YNFKEQ.

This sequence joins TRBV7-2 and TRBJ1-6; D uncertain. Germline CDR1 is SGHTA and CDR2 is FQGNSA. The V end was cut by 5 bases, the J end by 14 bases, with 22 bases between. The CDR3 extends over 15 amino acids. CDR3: CASSPLIAPKGSLHF. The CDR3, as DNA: TGTGCCAGCAGCCCCCTCATAGCCCCAAAAGGATCCCTCCACTTT.

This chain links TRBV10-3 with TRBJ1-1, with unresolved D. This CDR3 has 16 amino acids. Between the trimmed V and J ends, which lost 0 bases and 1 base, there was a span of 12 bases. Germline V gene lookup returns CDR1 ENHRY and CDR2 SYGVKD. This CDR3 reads CAISESVGFENTEAFF. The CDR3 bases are TGTGCCATCAGTGAGTCGGTTGGATTCGAGAACACTGAAGCTTTCTTT.

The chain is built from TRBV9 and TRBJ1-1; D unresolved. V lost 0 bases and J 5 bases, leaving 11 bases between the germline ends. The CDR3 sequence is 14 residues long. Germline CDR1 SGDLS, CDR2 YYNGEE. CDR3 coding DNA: TGTGCCAGCAGCGTAGTAGTTGGTAGTACTGAAGCTTTCTTT. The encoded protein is CASSVVVGSTEAFF.

This chain's CDR3 is CASSSDRNSNQPQHF. The CDR3 DNA reads as TGTGCCAGCAGTTCGGACAGGAATAGCAATCAGCCCCAGCATTTT. The chain carries TRBV27 and TRBJ1-5; 7 bases align to TRBD1. This CDR3 is built from 15 residues. Germline trimming cut 4 bases from V and 0 bases from J; bases unmatched to any gene: 3. The germline V gene encodes CDR1 MNHEY and CDR2 SMNVEV (reference sequence).

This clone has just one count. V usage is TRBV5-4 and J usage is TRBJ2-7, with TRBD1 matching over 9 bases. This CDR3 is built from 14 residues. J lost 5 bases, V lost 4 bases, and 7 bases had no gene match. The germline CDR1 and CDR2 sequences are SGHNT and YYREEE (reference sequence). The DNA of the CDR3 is TGTGCCAGCAGCCAAGACAGGGGGAAGGACGAGCAGTACTTC. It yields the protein CASSQDRGKDEQYF.

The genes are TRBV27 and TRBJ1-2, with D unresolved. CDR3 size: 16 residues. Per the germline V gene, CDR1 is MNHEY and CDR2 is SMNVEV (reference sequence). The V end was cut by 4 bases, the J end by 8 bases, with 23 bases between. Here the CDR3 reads CASSYFQDAEERGYTF. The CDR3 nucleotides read TGTGCCAGCAGTTATTTCCAGGACGCCGAAGAAAGGGGCTACACCTTC.

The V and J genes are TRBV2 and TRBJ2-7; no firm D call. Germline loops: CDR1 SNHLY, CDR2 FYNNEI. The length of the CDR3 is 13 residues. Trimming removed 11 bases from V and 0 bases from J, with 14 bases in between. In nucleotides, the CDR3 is TGTGCCGCTGGGCCAGAAAGCTCCTACGAGCAGTACTTC. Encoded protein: CAAGPESSYEQYF.

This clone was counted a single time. CDR3 sequence: CASSFAGNTEAFF. DNA of the CDR3: TGTGCCAGCAGCTTCGCAGGGAACACTGAAGCTTTCTTT. The chain has TRBV5-4 and TRBJ1-1, with D hard to call. This CDR3 has 13 amino acids. Trimming shortened V by 2 bases and J by 1 base, and 6 bases separated the two germline ends. The V gene's germline CDR1 is SGHNT and CDR2 YYREEE (reference sequence).

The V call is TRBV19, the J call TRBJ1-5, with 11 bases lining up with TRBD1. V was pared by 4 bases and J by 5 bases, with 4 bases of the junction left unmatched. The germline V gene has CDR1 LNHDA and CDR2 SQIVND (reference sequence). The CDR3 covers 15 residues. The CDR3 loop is CASSTRTGGDQPQHF. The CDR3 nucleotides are TGTGCCAGTAGTACTAGGACAGGGGGCGATCAGCCCCAGCATTTT.

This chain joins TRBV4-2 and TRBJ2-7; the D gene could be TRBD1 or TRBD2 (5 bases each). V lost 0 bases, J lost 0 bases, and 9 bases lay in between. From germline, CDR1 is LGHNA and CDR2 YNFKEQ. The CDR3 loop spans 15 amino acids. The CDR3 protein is CASSQDPGSSYEQYF. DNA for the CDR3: TGTGCCAGCAGCCAAGACCCAGGGAGCTCCTACGAGCAGTACTTC.